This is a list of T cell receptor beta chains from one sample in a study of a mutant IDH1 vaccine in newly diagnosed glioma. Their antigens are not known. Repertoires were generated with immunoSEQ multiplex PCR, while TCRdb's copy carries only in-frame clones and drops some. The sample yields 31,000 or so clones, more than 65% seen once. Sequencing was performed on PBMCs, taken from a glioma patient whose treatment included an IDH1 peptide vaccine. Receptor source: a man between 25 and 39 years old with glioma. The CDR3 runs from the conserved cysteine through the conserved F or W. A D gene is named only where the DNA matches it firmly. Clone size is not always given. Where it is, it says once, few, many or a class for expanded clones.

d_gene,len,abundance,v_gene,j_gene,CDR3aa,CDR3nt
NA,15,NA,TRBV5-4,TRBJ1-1,CASSSNVEQGLMAFF,TGTGCCAGCAGCTCCAACGTCGAACAGGGATTGATGGCTTTCTTT
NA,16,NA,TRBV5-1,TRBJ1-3,CASSKDGLDSGNTIYF,TGCGCCAGCAGCAAGGACGGTCTCGACTCTGGAAACACCATATATTTT
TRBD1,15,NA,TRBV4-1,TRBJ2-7,CASSQGTGASYEQYF,TGCGCCAGCAGCCAAGGGACAGGGGCTAGCTACGAGCAGTACTTC
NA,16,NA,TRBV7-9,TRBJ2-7,CASSLAIGGYSYEQYF,TGTGCCAGCAGCTTAGCGATTGGCGGCTACTCCTACGAGCAGTACTTC
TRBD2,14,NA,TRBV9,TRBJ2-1,CASSVVSGGNEQFF,TGTGCCAGCAGCGTAGTTAGCGGGGGGAATGAGCAGTTCTTC
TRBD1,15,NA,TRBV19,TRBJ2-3,CASSPGQGVLDTQYF,TGTGCCAGTAGTCCAGGACAGGGGGTATTAGATACGCAGTATTTT
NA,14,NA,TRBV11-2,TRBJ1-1,CASSHKVGGTEAFF,TGTGCCAGCAGCCATAAAGTGGGGGGCACTGAAGCTTTCTTT
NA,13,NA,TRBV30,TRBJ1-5,CAYEPGYNQPQHF,TGTGCCTACGAACCGGGTTACAATCAGCCCCAGCATTTT
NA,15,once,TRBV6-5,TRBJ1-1,CASASLGVPNTEAFF,TGTGCCAGCGCCAGTCTCGGAGTACCGAACACTGAAGCTTTCTTT
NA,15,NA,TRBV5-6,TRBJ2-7,CASSPASRQDYEQYF,TGTGCCAGCAGCCCCGCCTCTAGGCAGGATTACGAGCAGTACTTC
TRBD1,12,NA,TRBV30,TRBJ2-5,CACRGSGETQYF,TGTGCCTGCAGGGGGTCCGGGGAGACCCAGTACTTC
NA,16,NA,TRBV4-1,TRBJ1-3,CASSQPFKESGNTIYF,TGCGCCAGCAGCCAGCCTTTCAAGGAATCTGGAAACACCATATATTTT
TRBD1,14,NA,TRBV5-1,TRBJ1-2,CASHTGGLDYGYTF,TGCGCCAGTCATACAGGGGGCCTCGACTATGGCTACACCTTC
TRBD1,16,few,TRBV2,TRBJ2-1,CASSVRGDRGWNEQFF,TGTGCCAGCAGTGTAAGAGGGGACAGGGGTTGGAATGAGCAGTTCTTC
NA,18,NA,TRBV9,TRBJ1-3,CASSGGTNRDHSGNTIYF,TGTGCCAGCAGCGGGGGTACTAACAGGGATCACTCTGGAAACACCATATATTTT
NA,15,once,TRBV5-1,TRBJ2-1,CASSLEPSSYNEQFF,TGCGCCAGCAGCCTGGAACCAAGCTCCTACAATGAGCAGTTCTTC
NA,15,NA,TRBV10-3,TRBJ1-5,CAISEQSTPNQPQHF,TGTGCCATCAGTGAACAGTCGACCCCCAATCAGCCCCAGCATTTT
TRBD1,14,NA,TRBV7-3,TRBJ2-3,CASSLTGGTDTQYF,TGTGCCAGCAGCTTGACAGGGGGCACAGATACGCAGTATTTT
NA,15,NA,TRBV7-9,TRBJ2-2,CASSFQGRGTGELFF,TGTGCCAGCAGCTTCCAGGGGAGGGGCACCGGGGAGCTGTTTTTT
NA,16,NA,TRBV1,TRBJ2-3,CTSSLGAAGGVDTQYF,TGCACCAGCAGCTTGGGGGCGGCGGGAGGGGTAGATACGCAGTATTTT
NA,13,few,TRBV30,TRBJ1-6,CAWSVPGGSPLHF,TGTGCCTGGAGTGTACCGGGGGGCTCACCCCTCCACTTT
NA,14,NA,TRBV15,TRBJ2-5,CATSPADSLGTQYF,TGTGCCACCAGCCCTGCAGACAGTTTAGGGACCCAGTACTTC
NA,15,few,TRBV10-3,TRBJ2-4,CAISESGATKNIQYF,TGTGCCATCAGTGAGTCGGGGGCTACCAAAAACATTCAGTACTTC
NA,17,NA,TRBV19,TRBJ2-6,CASSIEQGGTGANVLTF,TGTGCCAGTAGTATAGAGCAGGGAGGAACTGGGGCCAACGTCCTGACTTTC
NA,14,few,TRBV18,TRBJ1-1,CASSTMDGNTEAFF,TGTGCCAGCTCAACTATGGACGGGAACACTGAAGCTTTCTTT
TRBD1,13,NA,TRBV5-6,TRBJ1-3,CASGRDRGYTIYF,TGTGCCAGCGGCCGGGACAGGGGGTACACCATATATTTT
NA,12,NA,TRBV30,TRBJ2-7,CAWEEEGREQYF,TGTGCCTGGGAGGAGGAGGGGCGCGAGCAGTACTTC
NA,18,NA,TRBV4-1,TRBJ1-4,CASSQDTLLGPNNEKLFF,TGCGCCAGCAGCCAAGACACTCTGTTGGGGCCGAATAATGAAAAACTGTTTTTT
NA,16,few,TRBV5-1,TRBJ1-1,CASFPGTPWGDTEAFF,TGCGCCAGCTTTCCCGGGACCCCTTGGGGGGACACTGAAGCTTTCTTT
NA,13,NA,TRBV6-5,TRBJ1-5,CASSPRQMQPQHF,TGTGCCAGCAGTCCAAGACAGATGCAGCCCCAGCATTTT
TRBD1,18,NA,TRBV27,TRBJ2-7,CASSIRTGRDGSSYEQYF,TGTGCCAGCAGTATCCGGACAGGGCGGGATGGCAGCTCCTACGAGCAGTACTTC
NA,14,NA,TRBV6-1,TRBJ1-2,CASSEFQGTNGYTF,TGTGCCAGCAGTGAATTTCAGGGGACGAATGGCTACACCTTC
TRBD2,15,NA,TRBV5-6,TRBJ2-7,CASTLGGLEVSEQYF,TGTGCCAGCACCCTGGGAGGGTTGGAGGTGTCCGAGCAGTACTTC
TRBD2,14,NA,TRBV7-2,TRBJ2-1,CASSFGGRSSEQFF,TGTGCCAGCAGCTTTGGCGGGAGAAGTAGTGAGCAGTTCTTC
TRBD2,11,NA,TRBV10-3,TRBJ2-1,CAIGGGNEQFF,TGTGCCATCGGGGGGGGGAATGAGCAGTTCTTC
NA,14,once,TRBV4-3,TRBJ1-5,CASSQDRSYGPQHF,TGCGCCAGCAGCCAAGACAGGAGTTACGGGCCCCAGCATTTT
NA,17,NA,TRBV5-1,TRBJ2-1,CASSLNNGGALQNEQFF,TGCGCCAGCAGCTTAAACAATGGGGGGGCCCTTCAGAATGAGCAGTTCTTC
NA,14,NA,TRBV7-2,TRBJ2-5,CASSPRTVQETQYF,TGTGCCAGCAGCCCGCGGACAGTCCAAGAGACCCAGTACTTC
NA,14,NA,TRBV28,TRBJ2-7,CASTFSGSSYEQYF,TGTGCCAGCACTTTTTCCGGGAGCTCCTACGAGCAGTACTTC
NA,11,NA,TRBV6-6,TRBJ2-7,CASSSGQTEYF,TGTGCCAGCAGTTCCGGACAGACAGAGTACTTC
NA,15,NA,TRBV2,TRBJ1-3,CASNNGPTSGNTIYF,TGTGCCAGCAACAACGGACCGACCTCTGGAAACACCATATATTTT
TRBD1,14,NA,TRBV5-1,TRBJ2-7,CASSWGEGAYEQYF,TGCGCCAGCAGCTGGGGAGAGGGGGCGTACGAGCAGTACTTC
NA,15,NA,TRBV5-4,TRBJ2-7,CASSLPRGGAYEQYF,TGTGCCAGCAGCTTGCCAAGGGGTGGGGCCTACGAGCAGTACTTC
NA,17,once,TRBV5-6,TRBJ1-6,CASSLAAASSYNSPLHF,TGTGCCAGCAGCTTGGCGGCAGCATCCTCCTATAATTCACCCCTCCACTTT
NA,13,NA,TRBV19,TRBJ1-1,CASGFQDNTEAFF,TGTGCCAGTGGATTCCAGGACAACACTGAAGCTTTCTTT
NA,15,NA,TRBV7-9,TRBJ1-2,CASSADRITPYGYTF,TGTGCCAGCAGCGCAGACAGGATTACCCCCTATGGCTACACCTTC